The 21 T cell receptor beta chains below were found in one sample sequenced in a study of blood T cell repertoires in COVID-19 (dated by TCRdb to 2020 to 2022). Receptor libraries were prepared by the immunoSEQ multiplex PCR assay. Sourced from immuneACCESS, this table was stored by TCRdb with only in-frame sequences that have V and J called. A share of the clones is absent; for the studies checked, an unresolved V gene accounts for under half, and the remainder has no known explanation. Recorded for this sample are almost 100,000 clones; around nine tenths of them occurred a single time. Jointly, the top ten make up about a tenth of the sample. The source material was peripheral blood. The receptors were sampled from a man aged 50-59 years with acute or convalescent COVID-19.

The J gene is TRBJ2-7, the V gene TRBV6-6; the match to TRBD2 covers 8 bases. This CDR3 is 14 amino acids long. Looked up from germline, CDR1 is MNHNY and CDR2 is SVGAGI (reference sequence). The V and J ends lost 6 bases and 0 bases, in that order; junction bases with no gene match: 4. The CDR3 here is CASSLAGSSYEQYF. The CDR3 coding sequence is TGTGCCAGCAGCTTAGCGGGGAGCTCCTACGAGCAGTACTTC.

The chain's CDR3 is CASSGGADSYEQYF. The CDR3 DNA reads as TGCGCCAGCAGCGGCGGAGCGGACAGTTACGAGCAGTACTTC. The chain couples TRBV5-1 to TRBJ2-7; a weak D match, TRBD1 (6 bases). The CDR3 covers 14 residues. Deletions cut 4 bases from V and 4 bases from J, with 15 bases between. Germline values: CDR1 SGHRS, CDR2 YFSETQ.

This clone came up a few times. This chain joins TRBV3-1 (or the pseudogene TRBV3-2) and TRBJ1-2; 7 nucleotides match TRBD1. The CDR3 length is 15 residues. V shed 4 bases and J 4 bases; nucleotides not matched to a gene: 9. The germline V gene encodes CDR1 LGHDT and CDR2 YNNKEL (reference sequence). This CDR3 reads CASSPPTGWGYGYTF. The DNA of the CDR3 is TGTGCCAGCAGCCCTCCGACAGGGTGGGGCTATGGCTACACCTTC.

CDR3 sequence (DNA): TGTGCCAGCAGCTTATGGCGATTAGGAGTGTACAATGAGCAGTTCTTC. This codes for CASSLWRLGVYNEQFF. V usage is TRBV5-6 and J usage is TRBJ2-1; D uncertain. Germline values: CDR1 SGHDT, CDR2 YYEEEE. The CDR3 totals 16 residues. The V gene lost 2 bases and the J gene lost 4 bases, with 16 bases spanning the gap.

This chain uses TRBV5-1 with TRBJ1-1, with 9 bases aligning to TRBD1. The germline V gene has CDR1 SGHRS and CDR2 YFSETQ. The length of the CDR3 is 15 residues. V was clipped by 4 bases and J by 4 bases; unmatched bases: 8. Here the CDR3 reads CASSTGQGLATEAFF. As DNA, the CDR3 is TGCGCCAGCAGCACCGGACAGGGGTTGGCCACTGAAGCTTTCTTT.

The chain is built from TRBV3-1 (or the pseudogene TRBV3-2) and TRBJ2-7, with 13 bases matching TRBD2. This CDR3 has 16 amino acids. Germline V gene sequence: CDR1 LGHDT, CDR2 YNNKEL (reference sequence). Germline trimming cut 4 bases from V and 5 bases from J; bases unmatched to any gene: 8. Written as DNA, the CDR3 is TGTGCCAGCAGCCTATACACTAGCGGGAGGGTCCACGAGCAGTACTTC. The encoded protein is CASSLYTSGRVHEQYF.

The chain links TRBV28 to TRBJ2-3; D perhaps matches TRBD2 (5 bases). This CDR3 comprises 15 residues. Per the germline V gene, CDR1 is MDHEN and CDR2 is SYDVKM. Trimming cost V 1 base and J 1 base, with 9 bases left between them. The CDR3 DNA is TGTGCCAGCAGTTTATCGGCGAGGGGCACAGATACGCAGTATTTT. This encodes CASSLSARGTDTQYF.

The rearrangement links TRBV6-5 to TRBJ2-2; 12 bases are shared with TRBD2. CDR1 is MNHEY, CDR2 SVGAGI, per germline. The ends lost 4 bases at V and 8 bases at J; junction bases unmatched: 8. This CDR3 has 16 residues. DNA of the CDR3: TGTGCCAGCAGTTCTGGACTAGCGGGGAGGCCGGGGGAGCTGTTTTTT. This gives the protein CASSSGLAGRPGELFF.

This sequence joins TRBV6-6 and TRBJ2-7; 8 nucleotides line up with TRBD2. This CDR3 contains 15 residues. The junction had 11 bases not matched to a gene; V was cut back by 4 bases and J by 6 bases. Per the germline V gene, CDR1 is MNHNY and CDR2 is SVGAGI (reference sequence). In DNA, the CDR3 is TGTGCCAGCAGTTCTCCCGGGACTAGTTCCCGCGAGCAGTACTTC. This gives the protein CASSSPGTSSREQYF.

The rearrangement uses TRBV2 and TRBJ2-5, with 11 bases fitting TRBD2. The CDR3 totals 16 residues. Per the germline V gene, CDR1 is SNHLY and CDR2 is FYNNEI. Unmatched junction bases numbered 13, after V lost 10 bases and J lost 3 bases. The CDR3 loop is CATSGLAGGGEETQYF. CDR3 nucleotide sequence: TGTGCCACCTCGGGGCTAGCGGGAGGAGGGGAAGAGACCCAGTACTTC.

This clone was picked up one time. The rearrangement uses TRBV6-5 and TRBJ2-7, with 9 bases identical to TRBD1. This CDR3 is built from 14 residues. The ends lost 10 bases at V and 4 bases at J; junction bases unmatched: 11. CDR1 is MNHEY, CDR2 SVGAGI, per germline. CDR3 bases: TGTGCCACCACTTCGGGACAGGGTCCTTACGAGCAGTACTTC. Residues: CATTSGQGPYEQYF.

V is TRBV27 and J is TRBJ2-5; possible D gene TRBD2, 6 bases. V dropped 4 bases and J dropped 4 bases, with 16 bases sitting between them. Germline assignment: CDR1 MNHEY and CDR2 SMNVEV (reference sequence). The CDR3 spans 15 residues. CDR3 in amino acids: CASSSPGRGGETQYF. DNA for the CDR3: TGTGCCAGCAGTTCCCCGGGGCGGGGAGGAGAGACCCAGTACTTC.

The J gene is TRBJ2-1, the V gene TRBV25-1; 10 nucleotides line up with TRBD1. Germline CDR1 and CDR2: MGHDK and SYGVNS. The V and J ends lost 3 bases and 6 bases, in that order; junction bases with no gene match: 2. There are 14 residues in the CDR3. CDR3 loop: CASSEGQGFNEQFF. CDR3 nucleotides: TGTGCCAGCAGTGAGGGACAGGGGTTCAATGAGCAGTTCTTC.

The V call is TRBV24-1, the J call TRBJ1-2, with D perhaps matching TRBD1 (6 bases). The CDR3 is made up of 14 amino acids. Per germline, CDR1 KGHDR and CDR2 SFDVKD. V lost 7 bases, J lost 2 bases, and 13 bases lay in between. The CDR3 DNA reads TGTGCCACCAGCCGGGGACACCCGAACTATGGCTACACCTTC. Its translation: CATSRGHPNYGYTF.

As concerns this clone: The germline gene is not matched at one end of the junction; a read error may be the cause. The chain combines TRBV29-1 with TRBJ2-5; D is unresolved. CDR3 size: 12 residues. In germline, CDR1 is SQVTM, CDR2 ANQGSEA. The CDR3 loop is CSASWAQQTQYF. CDR3 nucleotide sequence: TGCAGCGCCTCGTGGGCCCAACAGACCCAGTACTTC.

The chain is built from TRBV3-1 (or the pseudogene TRBV3-2) and TRBJ1-6, with D possibly being TRBD1 (5 bases). Trimming stripped 4 bases from V and 7 bases from J, with 17 bases between. The germline V gene has CDR1 LGHDT and CDR2 YNNKEL (reference sequence). The CDR3 has 16 amino acids. CDR3 coding DNA: TGTGCCAGCAGCCCCTCCTACGGGGGACCAAATTCACCCCTCCACTTT. Protein: CASSPSYGGPNSPLHF.

A note on this clone: One end of the junction is discordant with germline, which a read error may explain. The chain recombines TRBV6-1 with TRBJ1-5, with 9 nucleotides matching TRBD1. The germline gives CDR1 MNHNS, CDR2 SASEGT. The CDR3 is 18 amino acids. CDR3 sequence reads: CASSGTGRGENSNQPQHF. The DNA for the CDR3 is TGTGCCAGTAGTGGGACAGGGCGTGGAGAAAATAGCAATCAGCCCCAGCATTTT.

The chain couples TRBV5-5 to TRBJ2-5, with TRBD1 matching over 10 bases. Germline V CDR1 and CDR2: SGHKS, YYEKEE (reference sequence). V dropped 3 bases and J dropped 1; count of bases not matched to a gene: 6. There are 16 residues in the CDR3. This CDR3 is CASSSGTGAAQETQYF. The CDR3 DNA follows: TGTGCCAGCAGCTCCGGGACAGGGGCCGCCCAAGAGACCCAGTACTTC.

The chain couples TRBV10-3 to TRBJ1-3, with a possible D match to TRBD1 (5 bases). V lost 1 base and J 8 bases, leaving 15 bases between the germline ends. Germline loops: CDR1 ENHRY, CDR2 SYGVKD. The length of the CDR3 is 15 residues. The CDR3 DNA reads TGTGCCATCAGTGAGTTTGTGAAGGGGTCGGACACCATATATTTT. Its protein product is CAISEFVKGSDTIYF.

The V and J genes are TRBV30 and TRBJ1-1; D is undetermined. Germline values: CDR1 GTSNPN, CDR2 SVGIG (reference sequence). CDR3 length equals 14 residues. With 0 bases removed from V and 0 bases from J, the gap between germline ends came to 8 bases. DNA of the CDR3: TGTGCCTGGAGTGTCAGGAAATTGAACACTGAAGCTTTCTTT. This gives the protein CAWSVRKLNTEAFF.

In this sample, this clone turned up once. The chain combines TRBV20-1 with TRBJ2-4, with a tentative D call TRBD2 (6 bases). This CDR3 contains 11 residues. The germline V gene encodes CDR1 DFQATT and CDR2 SNEGSKA (reference sequence). Between the trimmed V and J ends, which lost 7 bases and 7 bases, there was a span of 11 bases. CDR3 nucleotides: TGCAGTGTTAACGGAGGGAACATTCAGTACTTC. Its translation is CSVNGGNIQYF.